This TCR beta chain was sequenced in a study of OX40 agonist ivuxolimab in advanced cancers. CDR1 is SGDLS and CDR2 is YYNGEE in the germline V gene. This CDR3 region has 13 residues. V was pared by 5 bases and J by 3 bases, with 5 bases of the junction left unmatched. This clone was counted a few times. The cohort excluded patients with autoimmune disease history or systemic immunosuppression. Here immunoSEQ multiplex PCR was the method, and the copy in TCRdb shows in-frame clones only, minus some. The sample comprises about 100,000 clones, 70% to 90% of which are singletons, and 5.5% rests with the top ten.

The sequencing used CD4+ or CD8+ T cells sorted from blood, collected in a trial of the OX40 agonist ivuxolimab. The gene calls are TRBV9 and TRBJ2-7, with 7 nucleotides matching TRBD2. The TCR comes from an adult with an advanced solid tumor such as melanoma, head and neck, liver or kidney cancer. DNA for the CDR3: TGTGCCAGCAGTTGGGGGGAGGGCTACGAGCAGTACTTC. Amino acids: CASSWGEGYEQYF.